There are a few counts of the clone carrying this T cell receptor beta chain. Generated by immunoSEQ multiplex PCR, the TCRdb table keeps only in-frame clones and is missing some. In the table there are around 100,000 clones, over 65% of which are singletons. These data belong to a study of blood T cell repertoires in COVID-19. The CDR3 sequence is 16 residues long. Germline V gene data show CDR1 as SGHNT and CDR2 as YYREEE (reference sequence). With 2 bases removed from V and 3 bases from J, the gap between germline ends came to 15 bases. This clonotype was obtained from a man in his sixties with acute or convalescent COVID-19. Sequencing was performed on peripheral blood. The chain recombines TRBV5-4 with TRBJ1-3; no clear D. In DNA, the CDR3 is TGTGCCAGCAGCTTAGCGGAAAGGGCGGATGGAAACACCATATATTTT. As protein: CASSLAERADGNTIYF.